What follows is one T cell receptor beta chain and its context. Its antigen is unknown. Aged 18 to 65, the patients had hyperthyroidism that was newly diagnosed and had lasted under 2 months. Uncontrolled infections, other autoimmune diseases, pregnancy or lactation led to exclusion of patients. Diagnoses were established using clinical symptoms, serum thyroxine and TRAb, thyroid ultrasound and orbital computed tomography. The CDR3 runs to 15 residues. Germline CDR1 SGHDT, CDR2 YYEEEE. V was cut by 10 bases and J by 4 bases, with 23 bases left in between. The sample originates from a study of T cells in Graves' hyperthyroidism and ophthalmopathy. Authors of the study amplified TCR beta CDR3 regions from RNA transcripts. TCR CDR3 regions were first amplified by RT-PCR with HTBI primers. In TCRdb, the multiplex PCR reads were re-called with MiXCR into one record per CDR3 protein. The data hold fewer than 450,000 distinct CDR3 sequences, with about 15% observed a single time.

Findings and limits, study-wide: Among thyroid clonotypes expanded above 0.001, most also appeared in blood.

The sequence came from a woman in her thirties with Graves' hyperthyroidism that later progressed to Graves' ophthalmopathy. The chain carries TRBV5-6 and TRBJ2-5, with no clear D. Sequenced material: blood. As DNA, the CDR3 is TGTGCCTCCGAAGGGCACCTTCCAAGCCGAGAGACCCAGTACTTC. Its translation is CASEGHLPSRETQYF.